A single sample gave rise to the 31 T cell receptor beta chains below, sequenced in a study of Tregs in tolerant kidney transplant recipients. The protocol was immunoSEQ multiplex PCR, while the TCRdb copy is restricted to in-frame clones and leaves out a portion. The table lists 3,800 or so clones, around 85% of them singletons, with about 1.5% in the top ten. Sequencing used Tregs from blood, obtained before the transplant. The receptors stem from a human donor who received a combined kidney and bone marrow transplant.

The chain carries TRBV9 and TRBJ2-1; 8 bases agree with TRBD2. Trimming took 1 base from V and 3 from J; bases not matched to a gene: 3. CDR1 SGDLS and CDR2 YYNGEE come from the germline V gene. This CDR3 contains 15 residues. The CDR3: CASSVSGSNYNEQFF. CDR3 nucleotide sequence: TGTGCCAGCAGCGTAAGCGGGAGTAACTACAATGAGCAGTTCTTC.

The chain uses TRBV27 and TRBJ2-2; TRBD2 aligns across 11 bases. V was pared by 7 bases and J by 5 bases, with 6 bases of the junction left unmatched. The length of the CDR3 is 15 residues. Germline V CDR1 and CDR2: MNHEY, SMNVEV (reference sequence). Here the CDR3 reads CASTTRTSGTGELFF. CDR3 sequence (DNA): TGTGCCAGCACCACCAGGACTAGCGGGACCGGGGAGCTGTTTTTT.

This rearrangement joins TRBV5-1 to TRBJ1-5, with no clear D. CDR1 and CDR2 (germline): SGHRS, YFSETQ. This CDR3 contains 13 residues. The V gene lost 2 bases and the J gene lost 6 bases, with 9 bases spanning the gap. For the CDR3, the DNA is TGCGCCAGCAGCTTTTCGGGAGGTCAGCCCCAGCATTTT. This encodes CASSFSGGQPQHF. Full variable domain (outside the CDR3, taken from reference TRBV5-1 and TRBJ1-5): KAGVTQTPRYLIKTRGQQVTLSCSPISGHRSVSWYQQTPGQGLQFLFEYFSETQRNKGNFPGRFSGRQFSNSRSEMNVSTLELGDSALYLCASSFSGGQPQHFGDGTRLSIL.

V and J are TRBV4-1 and TRBJ2-7; 12 nucleotides agree with TRBD1. This CDR3 spans 15 amino acids. Germline CDR1 reads MGHRA; CDR2 reads YSYEKL. V was pared by 5 bases and J by 5 bases, with 7 bases of the junction left unmatched. CDR3 amino acids: CASSKMGQGADEQYF. CDR3 bases: TGCGCCAGCAGCAAAATGGGACAGGGGGCGGACGAGCAGTACTTC.

The chain couples TRBV5-1 to TRBJ2-1; 11 nucleotides align to TRBD2. The CDR3 has 15 residues. Germline V gene lookup returns CDR1 SGHRS and CDR2 YFSETQ. J lost 6 bases, V lost 2 bases, and 4 bases had no gene match. The CDR3 DNA reads TGCGCCAGCAGCTTAACTAGCGGGGGAATCAATGAGCAGTTCTTC. Translated, it gives CASSLTSGGINEQFF.

The V and J genes are TRBV7-2 and TRBJ1-3, with 8 nucleotides matching TRBD1. V lost 3 bases to trimming and J lost 0 bases; unmatched junction nucleotides: 1. This CDR3 is built from 15 residues. Germline V lookup: CDR1 SGHTA, CDR2 FQGNSA. The CDR3 spells CASSLDRASGNTIYF. CDR3 bases: TGTGCCAGCAGCTTGGACAGGGCCTCTGGAAACACCATATATTTT.

V gene TRBV5-1 combines with J gene TRBJ2-1; 10 nucleotides align to TRBD2. The CDR3 extends over 15 amino acids. Germline values: CDR1 SGHRS, CDR2 YFSETQ. With 5 bases clipped from V and 9 bases from J, the junction kept 11 bases outside the gene matches. CDR3 DNA: TGCGCCAGCAGTATAGCTAGCGGGAGAATCAGTGAGCAGTTCTTC. This translates into CASSIASGRISEQFF.

This clone occurred a few times. The chain uses TRBV7-2 and TRBJ1-5, with 9 bases fitting TRBD1. The CDR3 has 13 amino acids. Trimming at V came to 4 bases and at J to 6 bases, leaving 1 base not matched to a gene. The V gene's germline CDR1 is SGHTA and CDR2 FQGNSA. The DNA of the CDR3 is TGTGCCAGCAGCTCGACAGGGGGTCAGCCCCAGCATTTT. It specifies CASSSTGGQPQHF.

The chain has TRBV28 and TRBJ2-7; no clear D gene. Trimming removed 4 bases at V and 2 bases at J, with 12 bases between. This CDR3 region has 14 residues. Germline CDR1 is MDHEN and CDR2 is SYDVKM. As DNA, the CDR3 is TGTGCCAGCAGTTCCCTTGGCACCACCTACGAGCAGTACTTC. This sequence encodes CASSSLGTTYEQYF.

The chain is built from TRBV6-5 and TRBJ2-3, with 8 bases fitting TRBD1. In germline, CDR1 is MNHEY, CDR2 SVGAGI. Germline trimming cut 6 bases from V and 2 bases from J; bases unmatched to any gene: 7. The length of the CDR3 is 15 residues. The CDR3, as DNA: TGTGCCAGCAGCCAAGGGACAGGAGTCACAGATACGCAGTATTTT. Protein product: CASSQGTGVTDTQYF.

The chain has TRBV9 and TRBJ2-7, with 10 bases aligning to TRBD2. The length of the CDR3 is 14 residues. Per germline, CDR1 SGDLS and CDR2 YYNGEE. Trimming took 4 bases from V and 4 from J; bases not matched to a gene: 5. In nucleotides, the CDR3 is TGTGCCAGCAGCCCCCGGACTAGCGGTTACGAGCAGTACTTC. Its protein is CASSPRTSGYEQYF.

The chain joins TRBV29-1 to TRBJ1-2, with TRBD1 matching 7 bases. The germline V gene has CDR1 SQVTM and CDR2 ANQGSEA. V dropped 6 bases and J dropped 5; count of bases not matched to a gene: 12. This CDR3 has 14 amino acids. CDR3 protein: CSVPRTGRRYGYTF. CDR3 in DNA: TGCAGCGTCCCTAGGACAGGCCGCCGATATGGCTACACCTTC.

This clone was observed a handful of times. The genes are TRBV5-4 and TRBJ2-7; TRBD1 agrees at 10 bases. The CDR3 has 16 amino acids. Germline CDR1 and CDR2: SGHNT and YYREEE (reference sequence). V shed 2 bases and J 5 bases; nucleotides not matched to a gene: 10. This chain's CDR3 is CASSFPLGQGFDEQYF. The CDR3 DNA follows: TGTGCCAGCAGCTTCCCTCTGGGACAGGGGTTCGACGAGCAGTACTTC.

V and J are TRBV2 and TRBJ2-7, with 10 bases aligning to TRBD1. Germline trimming cut 7 bases from V and 5 bases from J; bases unmatched to any gene: 8. Germline V gives CDR1 SNHLY, CDR2 FYNNEI. The CDR3 sequence is 14 residues long. CDR3 sequence: CASKRDRGMDEQYF. CDR3 DNA sequence: TGTGCCAGCAAGAGGGACAGGGGTATGGACGAGCAGTACTTC.

The V gene is TRBV29-1, the J gene TRBJ2-7; 14 nucleotides match TRBD2. V was pared by 6 bases and J by 3 bases, with 7 bases of the junction left unmatched. CDR1 is SQVTM and CDR2 is ANQGSEA in the germline V gene. The CDR3 consists of 15 residues. CDR3 in amino acids: CSVGGTSGRNYEQYF. CDR3 in DNA: TGCAGCGTGGGCGGGACTAGCGGGAGAAACTACGAGCAGTACTTC.

The CDR3, as DNA: TGTGCCAGCAGTTATATGGGAGCGGGAGGGGATACGCAGTATTTT. Translating gives CASSYMGAGGDTQYF. The rearrangement links TRBV6-5 to TRBJ2-3, with 10 bases aligning to TRBD2. The CDR3 is 15 residues long. Looked up from germline, CDR1 is MNHEY and CDR2 is SVGAGI. After removal of 3 bases from V and 6 bases from J, the junction contained 6 bases not matched to a gene.

This chain uses TRBV29-1 with TRBJ2-1; D gene unclear. Looked up from germline, CDR1 is SQVTM and CDR2 is ANQGSEA. V lost 7 bases to trimming and J lost 0 bases, with 10 bases between them. The CDR3 is 13 residues long. The DNA for the CDR3 is TGCAGCGGCTACGGGTTCTCCTACAATGAGCAGTTCTTC. Protein sequence: CSGYGFSYNEQFF.

There are a few counts of this clone. The CDR3: CASSVEAGEYF. CDR3 in DNA: TGTGCCAGCAGTGTAGAAGCGGGAGAGTACTTC. The chain uses TRBV2 and TRBJ2-7, with 8 nucleotides matching TRBD2. Trimming removed 4 bases from V and 11 bases from J; junction bases left unmatched: 4. Per germline, CDR1 SNHLY and CDR2 FYNNEI. The CDR3 has 11 residues.

This chain connects TRBV19 to TRBJ1-5; 8 bases match TRBD1. The V and J ends lost 4 bases and 0 bases, in that order; junction bases with no gene match: 8. Looked up from germline, CDR1 is LNHDA and CDR2 is SQIVND (reference sequence). The CDR3 spans 17 residues. CDR3 sequence (DNA): TGTGCCAGTAGTAGGAAGGACAGGGTATATAGCAATCAGCCCCAGCATTTT. Protein sequence: CASSRKDRVYSNQPQHF.

In this sample, this clone turned up once. This chain links TRBV4-1 with TRBJ1-2; TRBD1 agrees at 8 bases. In germline, CDR1 is MGHRA, CDR2 YSYEKL. The junction had 12 bases not matched to a gene; V was cut back by 4 bases and J by 8 bases. The length of the CDR3 is 15 residues. DNA for the CDR3: TGCGCCAGCAGCCTCGGACAGGGCCTAGTTGAAGGCTACACCTTC. Amino acid sequence: CASSLGQGLVEGYTF.

CDR3 protein: CASSLMRMFNEKLFF. Written as DNA, the CDR3 is TGTGCCAGCAGTTTGATGCGGATGTTTAATGAAAAACTGTTTTTT. V usage is TRBV28 and J usage is TRBJ1-4; D uncertain. The CDR3 consists of 15 residues. Germline V gene sequence: CDR1 MDHEN, CDR2 SYDVKM. With 3 bases removed from V and 4 bases from J, the gap between germline ends came to 12 bases.

J is TRBJ2-1 and V is TRBV7-9, with a weak D call TRBD1 (5 bases). This CDR3 spans 15 amino acids. The germline V and J ends were trimmed by 7 bases and 0 bases, with 13 bases remaining between them. The germline gives CDR1 SEHNR, CDR2 FQNEAQ (reference sequence). CDR3 in amino acids: CASTSGQGSYNEQFF. CDR3 nucleotide sequence: TGTGCCAGCACCTCGGGCCAGGGCTCCTACAATGAGCAGTTCTTC.

This chain joins TRBV19 and TRBJ2-1; TRBD2 aligns across 13 bases. V shed 3 bases and J 10 bases; nucleotides not matched to a gene: 9. The germline V gene encodes CDR1 LNHDA and CDR2 SQIVND (reference sequence). This CDR3 comprises 16 residues. This CDR3 reads CASSMKLAGGPGEQFF. DNA for the CDR3: TGTGCCAGTAGTATGAAACTAGCGGGAGGGCCCGGAGAGCAGTTCTTC.

The genes are TRBV28 and TRBJ1-2; TRBD1 agrees at 10 bases. V was pared by 6 bases and J by 8 bases, with 21 bases of the junction left unmatched. Germline V gene sequence: CDR1 MDHEN, CDR2 SYDVKM. The CDR3 consists of 18 residues. The CDR3 DNA sequence: TGTGCCAGCAGCTCCATAGGGCAAGGACAGGGGGTTTTCCGGGGCTACACCTTC. It specifies CASSSIGQGQGVFRGYTF.

Of note for this clone: Other DNA sequences in this sample translate to the same CDR3. This sequence joins TRBV6-1 and TRBJ2-7; 10 positions match TRBD1. The J segment lost 4 bases and the V segment lost 2 bases, leaving 5 bases of the junction unmatched. The CDR3 runs 15 residues. From germline, CDR1 is MNHNS and CDR2 SASEGT. The CDR3 DNA reads TGTGCCAGCAGTGAACACAGGGGACAGGGGTACGAGCAGTACTTC. Translating gives CASSEHRGQGYEQYF.

V usage is TRBV11-2 and J usage is TRBJ2-5, with 7 bases that match TRBD1. The CDR3 consists of 14 residues. The germline gives CDR1 SGHAT, CDR2 FQNNGV. V was clipped by 5 bases and J by 2 bases; unmatched bases: 5. CDR3 DNA: TGTGCCAGCAGCCTCGGGACAGAGCAAGAGACCCAGTACTTC. Its protein is CASSLGTEQETQYF.

This chain joins TRBV2 and TRBJ2-7, with D unclear. The germline CDR1 and CDR2 sequences are SNHLY and FYNNEI. This CDR3 is 10 amino acids long. Deletions cut 8 bases from V and 3 bases from J, with 5 bases between. In DNA form, the CDR3 reads TGTGCCAGCCGGTACTACGAGCAGTACTTC. Its protein is CASRYYEQYF. Complete variable domain (other parts from reference TRBV2 and TRBJ2-7): EPEVTQTPSHQVTQMGQEVILRCVPISNHLYFYWYRQILGQKVEFLVSFYNNEISEKSEIFDDQFSVERPDGSNFTLKIRSTKLEDSAMYFCASRYYEQYFGPGTRLTVT.

CDR3 coding DNA: TGTGCCAGCAGACCCGAACCGAGGGTGGCTGGCTACACCTTC. This sequence encodes CASRPEPRVAGYTF. The rearrangement uses TRBV28 and TRBJ1-2; D is ambiguous. V was cut by 6 bases and J by 7 bases, with 18 bases left in between. The germline gives CDR1 MDHEN, CDR2 SYDVKM. The CDR3 extends over 14 amino acids.

The chain links TRBV6-5 to TRBJ2-2, with D possibly being TRBD2 (7 bases). The V and J ends lost 6 bases and 7 bases respectively, with 15 bases between them. The CDR3 is made up of 14 amino acids. The germline CDR1 and CDR2 sequences are MNHEY and SVGAGI. CDR3 coding DNA: TGTGCCAGCAGCCGAGGGGGGGCAGGCGGGGAGCTGTTTTTT. Amino acids: CASSRGGAGGELFF.

The chain has TRBV7-8 and TRBJ1-2; 8 bases align to TRBD1. The CDR3 has 15 amino acids. Germline loops: CDR1 SGHVS, CDR2 FQNEAQ. J lost 7 bases, V lost 5 bases, and 12 bases had no gene match. CDR3: CASSVAGGGSSGYTF. In nucleotides, the CDR3 is TGTGCCAGCAGCGTCGCAGGGGGCGGAAGCTCTGGCTACACCTTC.

This rearrangement joins TRBV5-6 to TRBJ1-2; D uncertain. The length of the CDR3 is 12 residues. V lost 3 bases and J lost 8, with 11 bases in between. Germline V lookup: CDR1 SGHDT, CDR2 YYEEEE. In nucleotides, the CDR3 is TGTGCCAGCAGCTATGGGGAGCGAGGCTACACCTTC. Protein: CASSYGERGYTF.